This T cell receptor beta chain was found in a study of shared clonotypes between healthy human individuals. Free of recent acute infections or vaccinations, the donors were healthy HIV-negative adults. Memory CD4+ cells were the fraction left after CD45RA+ naive selection. V was pared by 6 bases and J by 7 bases, with 13 bases of the junction left unmatched. Germline loops: CDR1 SGHVS, CDR2 FQNEAQ. This CDR3 comprises 15 residues. Generated by immunoSEQ multiplex PCR, the TCRdb table keeps only in-frame clones and is missing some. The top ten clones hold 0.52% of a sample with over 850,000 clones, 75% to 85% of them seen once.

Sequencing was done on a sample of memory CD4+ T cells from PBMCs. The subset here: CD45RA-negative fraction. The chain is built from TRBV7-8 and TRBJ2-5; 8 bases line up with TRBD1. This sequence originates from a man between 18 and 29 years old in good health. Some clones in this sample may be carry-over from other donors' samples. The CDR3, as DNA: TGTGCCAGCAGATTCCGTGGGACAGGCGGTGGGACCCAGTACTTC. Protein sequence: CASRFRGTGGGTQYF.